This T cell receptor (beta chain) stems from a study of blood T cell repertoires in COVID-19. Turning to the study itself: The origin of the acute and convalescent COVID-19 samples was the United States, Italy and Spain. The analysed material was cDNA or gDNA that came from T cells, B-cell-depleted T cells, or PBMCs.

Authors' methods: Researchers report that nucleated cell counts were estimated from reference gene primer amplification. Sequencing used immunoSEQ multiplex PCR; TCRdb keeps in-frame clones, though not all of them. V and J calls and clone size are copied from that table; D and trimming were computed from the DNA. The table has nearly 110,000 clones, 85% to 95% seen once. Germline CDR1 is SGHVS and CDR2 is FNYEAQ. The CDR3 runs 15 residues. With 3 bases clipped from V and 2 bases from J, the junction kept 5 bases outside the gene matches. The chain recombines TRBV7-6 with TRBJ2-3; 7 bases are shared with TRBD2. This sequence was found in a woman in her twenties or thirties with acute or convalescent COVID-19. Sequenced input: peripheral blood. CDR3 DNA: TGTGCCAGCAGCTTCCTAGCGGAGGTCACAGATACGCAGTATTTT. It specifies CASSFLAEVTDTQYF. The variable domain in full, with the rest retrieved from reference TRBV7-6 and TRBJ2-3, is GAGVSQSPRYKVTKRGQDVALRCDPISGHVSLYWYRQALGQGPEFLTYFNYEAQQDKSGLPNDRFSAERPEGSISTLTIQRTEQRDSAMYRCASSFLAEVTDTQYFGPGTRLTVL.